The clone carrying this T cell receptor beta chain showed up many times. The target antigen is unknown. TCRdb re-called the 5' RACE reads through MiXCR, storing one row per CDR3 protein. The sample consists of roughly 100,000 distinct CDR3 sequences, roughly 8.7% of them appearing once. This sample is part of a study of CD8 T cells in ankylosing spondylitis. Study-wide results and limits: About 8 highly homologous variants made up a TCR beta motif that seemed to typify ankylosing spondylitis blood. The clones that were linked to disease were reported to be significantly enriched in matched synovial fluid samples from ankylosing spondylitis patients.

Sequencing was performed on blood, either unsorted or a sorted T cell fraction (not recorded which). The clonotype originates from a male donor with ankylosing spondylitis or in good health (not recorded which).

The CDR3, as DNA: TGTGCCAGCAGGATGACTAGACAAGAGACCCAGTACTTC. Translating it yields CASRMTRQETQYF. The V call is TRBV6-6, the J call TRBJ2-5; a weak D match, TRBD2 (6 bases). This CDR3 has 13 amino acids. Germline CDR1 reads MNHNY; CDR2 reads SVGAGI (reference sequence). Deletions cut 6 bases from V and 2 bases from J, with 10 bases between.